These 9 T cell receptor beta chains share one sample of origin, sequenced in a study of cytomegalovirus exposure and HLA in healthy donors. PCR amplification relied on 60 Vbeta primers (plus 13 Jbeta primers). Measured with immunoSEQ multiplex PCR; TCRdb has only the in-frame clones, and not every one. The repertoire holds 110,000 to 150,000 clones, with around 79% as singletons. Sequenced material: PBMCs. The origin of the receptors is a woman between 25 and 40 years old in good health and CMV-seronegative.

This chain connects TRBV25-1 to TRBJ1-6; perhaps TRBD1 as D (6 bases). V shed 1 base and J shed 10 bases, with 17 bases lying between them. Germline assignment: CDR1 MGHDK and CDR2 SYGVNS. This CDR3 has 16 amino acids. This CDR3 reads CASSEFKAVGGSPLHF. The CDR3, as DNA: TGTGCCAGCAGTGAATTCAAGGCTGTTGGGGGCTCACCCCTCCACTTT.

V and J are TRBV7-9 and TRBJ2-1; a weak D match, TRBD2 (6 bases). Germline-derived CDR1 and CDR2 are SEHNR and FQNEAQ (reference sequence). Trimming left V 3 bases short and J 10 bases short, with 7 bases between. This CDR3 is built from 11 residues. The CDR3 sequence is CASSLAGEQFF. CDR3 in DNA: TGTGCCAGCAGCTTGGCGGGGGAGCAGTTCTTC.

The chain couples TRBV5-1 to TRBJ2-3; weak D call: TRBD2 (6 bases). V was pared by 1 base and J by 2 bases, with 14 bases between. This CDR3 is 16 amino acids long. Germline assignment: CDR1 SGHRS and CDR2 YFSETQ. CDR3 region: CASSLNRELLTDTQYF. In nucleotides, the CDR3 is TGCGCCAGCAGCTTGAACCGGGAGCTACTCACAGATACGCAGTATTTT.

This clone has only a few counts. This chain uses TRBV4-1 with TRBJ1-2, with 9 bases fitting TRBD1. This CDR3 spans 14 amino acids. With V trimmed by 2 bases and J by 3 bases, 1 base remained unmatched. Germline V gene sequence: CDR1 MGHRA, CDR2 YSYEKL. In nucleotides, the CDR3 is TGCGCCAGCAGCCAAACAGGGGGCCACTATGGCTACACCTTC. The encoded protein is CASSQTGGHYGYTF.

This chain joins TRBV18 and TRBJ1-1; D ambiguous. Per germline, CDR1 KGHSH and CDR2 LQKENI. V was clipped by 3 bases and J by 8 bases, with 19 bases between them. This CDR3 has 15 amino acids. In nucleotides, the CDR3 is TGTGCCAGCTCACCGCTACCCGTAAACGCTTGGGAAGCTTTCTTT. Translating it yields CASSPLPVNAWEAFF.

The gene calls are TRBV7-2 and TRBJ2-7; 8 positions match TRBD2. Germline CDR1 and CDR2: SGHTA and FQGNSA. The CDR3 spans 15 residues. The ends lost 0 bases at V and 2 bases at J; junction bases unmatched: 3. CDR3 residues: CASSLAGGGPYEQYF. Written as DNA, the CDR3 is TGTGCCAGCAGCTTAGCCGGGGGGGGACCCTACGAGCAGTACTTC.

The chain combines TRBV5-6 with TRBJ2-3; 7 bases match TRBD2. V shed 1 base and J 3 bases; nucleotides not matched to a gene: 8. CDR3 length: 16 amino acids. Germline V gene data show CDR1 as SGHDT and CDR2 as YYEEEE. CDR3 residues: CASSLLTSLGTDTQYF. As DNA, the CDR3 is TGTGCCAGCAGCTTGTTGACTAGCTTAGGAACAGATACGCAGTATTTT.

The chain combines TRBV6-5 with TRBJ1-2; D is ambiguous. V lost 6 bases, J lost 8 bases, and 13 bases lay in between. The CDR3 is 12 amino acids. Germline values: CDR1 MNHEY, CDR2 SVGAGI. This CDR3 is CASRGRTRGYTF. The CDR3 DNA reads as TGTGCCAGCAGGGGCAGAACACGAGGCTACACCTTC.

This chain connects TRBV7-8 to TRBJ2-1; TRBD2 aligns across 10 bases. Per the germline V gene, CDR1 is SGHVS and CDR2 is FQNEAQ. The CDR3 length is 15 residues. Trimming took 3 bases from V and 12 from J; bases not matched to a gene: 11. CDR3 sequence (DNA): TGTGCCAGCAGCTTGACGGAGCGGGGGGGCCTTGTGCAGTTCTTC. Its translation: CASSLTERGGLVQFF.